The source of this T cell receptor beta chain is a study of cytomegalovirus exposure and HLA in healthy donors. Use of 60 Vbeta and 13 Jbeta primers characterized the PCR. The table came from immunoSEQ multiplex PCR; TCRdb's copy has only in-frame clones and leaves some out. Here the sample table reports approximately 100,000 clones. General observations from the study: More clonal expansion characterized HLA-associated TCR beta chains than equally common others in a later analysis.

This CDR3 is built from 15 residues. Trimming left V 7 bases short and J 4 bases short, with 20 bases between. The V gene's germline CDR1 is GTSNPN and CDR2 SVGIG (reference sequence). As regards this clone: What it binds is not known.

The J gene is TRBJ2-1, the V gene TRBV30; perhaps TRBD2 as D (5 bases). Sequencing was done on a sample of PBMCs. The receptor was isolated from a man aged 45-65 years in good health and CMV-seropositive. This chain's CDR3 is CAFTHGGTGYNEQFF. Here the CDR3 DNA reads TGTGCCTTCACCCATGGAGGAACGGGGTACAATGAGCAGTTCTTC.